This T cell receptor (beta chain) was retrieved from a study of T cell responses to AZD1222 COVID-19 vaccine. Notes on the study in general: Unmutated variant regions are reportedly the target of nearly half of TCRs that are spike-specific.

On this clone itself: Its antigen is unidentified.

CDR3 length equals 14 residues. In germline, CDR1 is MDHEN, CDR2 SYDVKM. Method: immunoSEQ multiplex PCR; TCRdb's copy keeps in-frame clones and lacks some. In the table there are tens of thousands of clones, 80% to 95% of which are singletons. The receptor comes from an adult in good health. The rearrangement joins TRBV28 to TRBJ2-1; 9 bases fit TRBD2. The source material was peripheral blood, sampled on day 0 of MenACWY control vaccination. This chain's CDR3 is CTTNGGRARHEQFF. As DNA, the CDR3 is TGTACCACCAATGGCGGGAGGGCCCGACACGAGCAGTTCTTC.